This T cell receptor (beta chain) is drawn from a study of cytomegalovirus exposure and HLA in healthy donors (dated by TCRdb to 2016 to 2017). Describing the broader study: An earlier analysis of approximately 550 of the donors reported about 250 Gb of sequence data and 100 million to 140 million unique TCR beta sequences from 150 million to 200 million T cells. Typing coverage differed by locus: A, B, C, DRB1 and DQB1 were typed in about 620-630 donors, DQA1 in 500 to 550, DPA1 in approximately 600, and DPB1 in about 450. In a later genetic analysis, genome-wide SNP genotypes for about 65% of the roughly 670 donors were used, and that subset was treated as a discovery cohort. The study aimed to test whether signatures of past pathogen exposure could be identified by cataloging public T cell receptors. A separate validation cohort of over a hundred different subjects was used in addition to the approximately 610-subject first cohort. To decide whether each TCR beta V gene segment behaved as functional or pseudogenic, an earlier analysis of fewer than 750 of the donors relied on high-throughput TCR beta sequencing. The study combined high-throughput TCR immunosequencing, statistical association of individual TCRs with disease status, and machine learning to predict cytomegalovirus infection status. Donor age, sex, ethnicity and CMV serostatus were collected together with the repertoire data. All discovery cohort repertoires had been generated using a single sequencing platform. The study used immunosequencing to profile the T cell repertoires of 670 or so subjects and linked those repertoires to cytomegalovirus serostatus. Among about 400 genotyped donors of the cohort, an average of roughly 230,000 unique TCR beta nucleotide sequences was sequenced per donor, of which about 19% were non-productive. Of the approximately 400 genotyped donors, 65% to 90% fell in the genetic ancestry cluster associated with self-reported Caucasian donors. A later analysis re-examined previously published TCR beta repertoires from 610 or so donors and added high-resolution HLA genotyping to investigate patterns of TCR occurrence. The later analysis used no new phenotypic data to find candidate immune exposures, relying instead on TCR beta sequences and their occurrence across donors. Four to six DR-DQ haplotypes were handled as single units for association and clustering, since linkage in the cohort was strong. About 320 gigabases of sequencing data and approximately 84 million unique TCR sequences were included in an early release covering about 700 HLA-typed donors. Both class I and class II loci were covered by HLA typing, at four-digit resolution.

Details on this clone: Its antigen remains unidentified. No base quality values were provided; no much bigger clone lies one nucleotide off.

The cohort consisted of 600 or so healthy bone marrow donors. Cohort members were all nominally healthy when sampled, although unrecorded immune exposures were likely present. The donor was CMV seronegative and was included in the group of about 400 seronegative cohort members. Every donor gave a peripheral blood sample, and the peripheral blood mononuclear cells from that sample were used for TCR beta sequencing. Genomic DNA was extracted from the blood cell samples with the Qiagen DNeasy Blood Extraction Kit. V was cut back by 2 bases and J by 3 bases, leaving a gap of 7 bases between them. There are 13 amino acids in the CDR3, from cysteine to phenylalanine inclusive. CDR3 DNA is the only sequence kept; it has 39 bases, read in frame from the first base. Based on the germline V gene, the CDR1 and CDR2 sequences are SGHNT and YENEEA. The paper as a whole reports these results and caveats: The study listed 164 TCR beta chains as associated with cytomegalovirus. HLA typing was unavailable for some donors at each locus, so association tests used only the typed subset. For the cohort, immune exposure information was limited to CMV serostatus. Most TCR sequences were observed very rarely across donors, whereas some public TCRs were present in many individuals. A later genetic analysis associated a missense DCLRE1C variant with V-gene and J-gene trimming of TCR beta chains, and an independent cohort replicated the association. In a later analysis, HLA-associated TCR beta chains showed more clonal expansion and lower generation probabilities than non-associated chains that were equally common. A further reported finding was that TCR beta sequences accurately predicted the HLA-A and HLA-B alleles for most subjects in the first cohort. Some IMGT-functional V segments, including TRBV6-2 and TRBV6-3, could not be told apart with the 87-base-pair reads, so those segments were excluded. Several of the top co-occurrence clusters appeared to be linked to parvovirus B19, influenza, CMV and Epstein-Barr virus, according to a later analysis. Because counts were too low, about 18 rarely observed V segments, including chromosome 9 orphons, were excluded from the earlier analysis of 500 to 700 of the donors. Strong co-occurrence of HLA alleles, especially DR and DQ, made assigning TCR associations to individual alleles difficult. The classifier was reported to diagnose cytomegalovirus status with high specificity and sensitivity in both the original and validation cohorts. According to the authors, the approach could potentially be generalized to other disease states and immunological phenotypes. Sequencing depth was assumed to be roughly uniform across donors in the presence/absence analyses, though that assumption may not hold. A cluster of highly shared sequence variants was judged likely to represent a technical artifact of the sequencing pipeline. In a later genetic analysis, fewer N-insertions in productive TCRs were reported among donors in an Asian-associated ancestry cluster than the roughly 700-donor mean. This cohort had only TCR beta chains sequenced, and the lack of alpha or paired-chain data limited which features could be detected. Broadly in line with IMGT annotations, most TCR beta V segments showed up in productive rearrangements about 87% or about 30% of the time in an earlier analysis of approximately 640 of the donors. In a later analysis, most CMV-associated TCR beta chains were found to appear HLA-restricted, with HLA associations seemingly driven largely by CMV exposure. In vitro tests confirmed that a few of the cytomegalovirus-associated TCR beta chains recognize cytomegalovirus antigens. In a later analysis, TCR association rates were found to vary across HLA loci, with the most associated TCRs seen for DRB1 alleles and the fewest for HLA-C alleles. Linkage disequilibrium might explain the correlated functional status among segregating V segments, but an unknown experimental factor could not be excluded. A later analysis associated 16,951 TCR beta sequences with specific HLA alleles at a false discovery rate of 0.05.

Library method: the immunoSEQ multiplex PCR assay. For the multiplex PCR, a mixture combining 60 forward primers for TCR Vbeta segments and 13 reverse primers for TCR Jbeta segments was used. The CDR3 region of rearranged TCR beta genes was amplified from genomic DNA by a multiplex PCR assay. The amplified TCR beta libraries were sequenced on the Illumina HiSeq System as 87-base-pair reads. As for how the authors treated the data: A later analysis tallied around 80 million unique TCR beta chains across the 550 to 850 repertoires, and approximately 11 million of those chains were shared by two or more donors. To remove PCR and sequencing errors, raw reads were error-corrected and collapsed into unique sequences using a nearest-neighbor algorithm that merged closely related sequences. CDR3 sequences were aligned to IMGT reference sequences to assign V, D and J gene segments. For a sequence to be retained, a match of at least six nucleotides was required to both a V gene segment and a J gene segment. Rearrangements were classified as productive when the CDR3 lacked stop codons and remained in frame with V and J, and all other rearrangements were classified as non-productive. Following IMGT convention, CDR3 was defined as the stretch from the second conserved V-encoded cysteine up to the conserved J-encoded phenylalanine. Sequences without an unambiguous match to a single V gene segment were excluded from the earlier analysis of 587 of the donors. An earlier analysis of about 600 of the donors called V segments functional above 56.7% productive rearrangements and segregating when the between-donor standard deviation exceeded 5%. To diagnose cytomegalovirus status from the catalog of TCR beta chain sequences, a statistical classification framework was built. V and J gene assignment, in a later analysis, came from comparing TCR nucleotide sequences with IMGT/GENE-DB human TR gene sequences. The TCRdist pipeline was used in a later analysis to assign CDR3 sequences and most-parsimonious VDJ recombination scenarios. In a later analysis, every TCR beta chain was defined by the combination of its CDR3 amino acid sequence and its V-gene family, and reads without a unique V-gene family were dropped. A later analysis removed 592 highly shared, low-generation-probability nucleotide sequences to deal with suspected cross-contamination and a sequencing artifact. A later analysis calculated a clonal expansion index for each public chain from normalized within-repertoire ranks of inferred template counts. In a later analysis, generation probabilities were computed with a VDJ recombination model fitted to out-of-frame rearrangements, and the resulting probabilities were checked against IGoR. In a later analysis, hypergeometric tests were used to score TCR-TCR, TCR-HLA and TCR-CMV co-occurrence, with a repertoire-size bias correction applied to TCR pairs. False discovery rates were estimated in a later analysis by permuting HLA or CMV assignments 20 times. In a later analysis, co-occurring TCRs were grouped using DBSCAN, and TCRdist sequence similarity was added for clustering within HLA-allele-positive subsets. Repertoires with fewer than 30,000 or more than 120,000 public chains, plus five repertoires with anomalous nucleotide sharing, were excluded from co-occurrence clustering. The clones in this table, taken by TCRdb from immuneACCESS, are in-frame only. Not every clone is retained; where verified, under half of the shortfall comes from an unresolved V gene, and the cause of the rest is unknown. V, J and clone size reflect that table, while D and trimming were determined from the DNA. This sample gives 100,000 to 150,000 clones in total; 65% to 85% of them show up just once. In total, the top ten clones hold roughly 1.8% of the sample.

This TCR derives from a woman between 40 and 50 years old in good health and CMV-seronegative. The sequenced sample was PBMCs. The rearrangement combines TRBV11-3 with TRBJ1-1, with the D gene not confidently named. At the DNA level, the sequence is TGTGCCAGCAGCTTAACGAGGGACACTGAAGCTTTCTTT. It translates as CASSLTRDTEAFF.